A single sample gave rise to the 2 T cell receptor beta chains below, sequenced in a study of blood T cell repertoires in COVID-19. TCRdb keeps only in-frame clones here, not all; method: immunoSEQ multiplex PCR. The sample has some 64,000 clones; 72% are singletons. The sequenced material came from peripheral blood. These receptors were collected from a woman in her seventies with COVID-19, enrolled during active disease.

The chain joins TRBV18 to TRBJ2-7; 7 bases agree with TRBD1. Unmatched junction bases numbered 7, after V lost 3 bases and J lost 2 bases. Germline V gene lookup returns CDR1 KGHSH and CDR2 LQKENI. The CDR3 runs to 15 residues. Here the CDR3 DNA reads TGTGCCAGCTCACCGACCCGGGACAGCACCTACGAGCAGTACTTC. Protein product: CASSPTRDSTYEQYF.

This clone is a singleton in its sample. The J gene is TRBJ2-7, the V gene TRBV2, with 7 bases matching TRBD1. Germline assignment: CDR1 SNHLY and CDR2 FYNNEI. CDR3 length equals 14 residues. Losses at the gene ends were 7 bases for V and 7 bases for J; bases not matched to a gene: 13. The CDR3 reads CASTPGQFNGEQYF. The CDR3 coding sequence is TGTGCCAGCACCCCGGGACAGTTCAACGGGGAGCAGTACTTC.